This TCR beta chain was captured in a study of blood T cell repertoires in COVID-19. Individuals aged about 18 to 100 years were recruited from 24 US areas. Germline V CDR1 and CDR2: SEHNR, FQNEAQ (reference sequence). The J segment lost 1 base and the V segment lost 5 bases, leaving 8 bases of the junction unmatched. The CDR3 loop spans 15 amino acids. Per the authors' pipeline: Amplification of reference gene primers provided the estimated nucleated cell counts. Repertoires were generated with immunoSEQ multiplex PCR, while TCRdb's copy carries only in-frame clones and drops some. V and J calls and clone size follow that table, whereas D and trimming were derived from the DNA. The table shows 250,000 or so clones, with 90% to 95% occurring only once.

The receptor was isolated from a human donor in a cohort exposed to, infected with or recovered from COVID-19 (not recorded which). The donor label of this sample is uncertain. V and J are TRBV7-9 and TRBJ2-7; 7 bases match TRBD1. Sequences were obtained from PBMCs or T cells enriched from blood (not recorded which). The CDR3 loop is CASSDLGDRSYEQYF. CDR3 sequence (DNA): TGTGCCAGCAGCGACCTCGGGGACAGATCCTACGAGCAGTACTTC.